This T cell receptor beta chain stems from a study of T cells in Graves' hyperthyroidism and ophthalmopathy. Study overall: At initial diagnosis, before any treatment had begun, peripheral blood was obtained. Study-level points and caveats: Among clonotypes expanded in thyroid above 0.001, most were also found in blood.

Ten or more counts support this clonotype. Its specificity is unknown. V dropped 2 bases and J dropped 10; count of bases not matched to a gene: 8. CDR1 MNHEY and CDR2 SMNVEV come from the germline V gene (reference sequence). This CDR3 region has 15 residues. Subjects with ophthalmopathy showed a Clinical Activity Score no lower than 3, a NOSPECS grade no lower than 4, and a duration shorter than 3 months. RNA transcripts provided the source from which TCR beta CDR3 regions were amplified. An initial round of RT-PCR targeting the TCR CDR3 relied on the HTBI primer set. One entry per CDR3 protein, called by TCRdb with MiXCR from the multiplex PCR reads. The sample lists about 610,000 distinct CDR3 sequences, approximately 14% seen once, with about 4.5% in the top ten.

The sequencing sample was made of blood. This rearrangement joins TRBV27 to TRBJ1-6; 7 positions agree with TRBD1. The source is a woman aged 40 to 50 with Graves' ophthalmopathy. CDR3 nucleotide sequence: TGTGCCAGCAGTTTAAAGGGGGCGCCTAACTCACCCCTCCACTTT. Protein product: CASSLKGAPNSPLHF.